This entry concerns a single TCR beta chain. Its antigen is still unknown. Per germline, CDR1 MDHEN and CDR2 SYDVKM. Between the trimmed V and J ends, which lost 3 bases and 2 bases, there was a span of 11 bases. CDR3 length: 14 residues. Here immunoSEQ multiplex PCR was the method, and the copy in TCRdb shows in-frame clones only, minus some. The sample consists of about 110,000 clones, about 88% of them appearing once. This sample is drawn from a study of T cell responses to AZD1222 COVID-19 vaccine. Findings of the study overall: In a largely white British group with more females than males, clonal diversity was possibly underestimated. Researchers report vaccine-associated CD4 TCRs spanning spike, with dominance at 160-218 and 743-854.

The source was peripheral blood, collected on day 0 of AZD1222 vaccination. The receptor's source is an adult in good health. The chain couples TRBV28 to TRBJ2-7; D remains ambiguous. For the CDR3, the DNA is TGTGCCAGCAGTTTCCAACGCGGAGCCTACGAGCAGTACTTC. Its translation is CASSFQRGAYEQYF.